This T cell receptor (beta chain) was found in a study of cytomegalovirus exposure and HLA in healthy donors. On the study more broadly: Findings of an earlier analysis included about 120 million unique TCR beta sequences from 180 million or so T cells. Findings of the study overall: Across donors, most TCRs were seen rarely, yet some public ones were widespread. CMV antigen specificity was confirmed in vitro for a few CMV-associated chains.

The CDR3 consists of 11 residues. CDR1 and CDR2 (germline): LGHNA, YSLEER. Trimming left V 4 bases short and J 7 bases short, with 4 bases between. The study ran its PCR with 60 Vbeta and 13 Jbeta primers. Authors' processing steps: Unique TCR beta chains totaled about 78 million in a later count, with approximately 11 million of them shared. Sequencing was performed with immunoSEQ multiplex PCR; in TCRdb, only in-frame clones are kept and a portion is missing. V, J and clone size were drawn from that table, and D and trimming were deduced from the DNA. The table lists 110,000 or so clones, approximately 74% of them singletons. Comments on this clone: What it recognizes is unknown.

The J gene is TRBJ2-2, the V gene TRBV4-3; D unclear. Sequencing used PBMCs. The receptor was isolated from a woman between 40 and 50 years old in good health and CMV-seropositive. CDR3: CASSLLGELFF. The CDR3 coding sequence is TGCGCCAGCAGCCTCCTCGGGGAGCTGTTTTTT.